The rows below give T cell receptor beta chains drawn from one sample of a study of blood T cells in healthy people across ages. TCRdb reprocessed the 5' RACE reads with MiXCR, giving one entry per CDR3 protein. The data hold approximately 680,000 distinct CDR3 sequences, with 32% observed a single time. What was sequenced was blood. These receptor sequences come from a woman aged 80 or over in good health. CDR3s include the opening cysteine and the closing phenylalanine or tryptophan. D genes are given only for firm matches. Rows may omit the clone size; those that give it use once, few, many or a size class.

DNA | CDR3 | D | J | size | V
TGTGCCAGCACTTCCGGGACAGGAGGGAAGGGGGAGCTGTTTTTT | CASTSGTGGKGELFF | TRBD1 | TRBJ2-2 | few | TRBV6-6
TGTGCCAGTATTCTCAGGGTTGGAACTGGAAAACTGTTTTTT | CASILRVGTGKLFF | NA | TRBJ1-4 | few | TRBV19
TGCAGTGCTTGGGACTCCGTCCGGTCCTACAATGAGCAGTACTTC | CSAWDSVRSYNEQYF | NA | TRBJ2-7 | NA | TRBV20-1
TGCAGCGGGGACAAGGGTGAGCAGTTCTTC | CSGDKGEQFF | NA | TRBJ2-1 | NA | TRBV29-1
TGCAGTGCTAGTAGGCGGGACCCTGGCGAGCAGTACTTC | CSASRRDPGEQYF | NA | TRBJ2-7 | NA | TRBV20-1
TGTGCCAGCAGCACGGACACAGGGAGAACTAATGAAAAACGGTTTTTT | CASSTDTGRTNEKRFF | NA | TRBJ1-4 | NA | TRBV7-8
TGCGCCAGCAGCTTGGGCCACCGGGACGTACTCGGGGAGCAGTACTTC | CASSLGHRDVLGEQYF | NA | TRBJ2-5 | NA | TRBV5-1
TGTGCCAGCAGCTCTACAGGGATAATCTACAATGAGCAGTTCTTC | CASSSTGIIYNEQFF | NA | TRBJ2-1 | NA | TRBV7-8
TGCAGTGCTAGAGATCCGATGGGCAATCAGCCCCAGCATTTT | CSARDPMGNQPQHF | NA | TRBJ1-5 | many | TRBV20-1
TGTGCCAGCATCCTCGGGGGATCAAGGTACGAGCAGTACTTC | CASILGGSRYEQYF | NA | TRBJ2-7 | many | TRBV6-2/TRBV6-3
TGCGCCAGCAGCCTCGCTAGCGGGGGGGCCTCCGGGGAGCTGTTTTTT | CASSLASGGASGELFF | TRBD2 | TRBJ2-2 | few | TRBV4-3
TGCAGTGCTGGCCAGTTCCCCCACGAGCAGTACTTC | CSAGQFPHEQYF | NA | TRBJ2-7 | NA | TRBV20-1
TGCAGCGTTGATGGAGGCAGGGAGAAGACCCAGTACTTC | CSVDGGREKTQYF | NA | TRBJ2-5 | many | TRBV29-1
TGTGCCAGTAGTTCCCGGGGGACAGGGGGCGCTGGGGCCAACGTCCTGACTTTC | CASSSRGTGGAGANVLTF | TRBD1 | TRBJ2-6 | NA | TRBV19
TGTGCCAGCAGCCAAGTACCCTACGAGCAGTACTTC | CASSQVPYEQYF | NA | TRBJ2-7 | NA | TRBV3-1
TGTGCCAGCAGCTTAGCCGGGATGGGGCCGACTGAAGCTTTCTTT | CASSLAGMGPTEAFF | NA | TRBJ1-1 | NA | TRBV7-2
TGTGCCAGCACCGGGACTACGCCCCCAGATACGCAGTATTTT | CASTGTTPPDTQYF | TRBD2 | TRBJ2-3 | few | TRBV6-1
TGCAGTGCTAGGGGTCCGCGGGGGCATGAGCAGTTCTTC | CSARGPRGHEQFF | NA | TRBJ2-1 | once | TRBV20-1
TGTGCCAGCAGCGTAGGCGACATTAACTATGGCTACACCTTC | CASSVGDINYGYTF | NA | TRBJ1-2 | many | TRBV9
TGTGCCAGCAGCTTAAGGACTAGCGGGAATGATGAGCAGTTCTTC | CASSLRTSGNDEQFF | TRBD2 | TRBJ2-1 | NA | TRBV11-2
TGCGCCAGCAGCTTGGGTGACAGCTCTGGGGCCAACGTCCTGACTTTC | CASSLGDSSGANVLTF | NA | TRBJ2-6 | once | TRBV5-1
TGTGCCAGCAGCTTCGGGGCCGACAGTTCAGATACGCAGTATTTT | CASSFGADSSDTQYF | NA | TRBJ2-3 | many | TRBV5-6
TGCGCCAGCAGCTACAGGAACCCGACAGACAATGAGCAGTTCTTC | CASSYRNPTDNEQFF | NA | TRBJ2-1 | once | TRBV5-1
TGTGCCAGCAGCTCTGCCGGGGGGTTGCGGGACACTGAAGCTTTCTTT | CASSSAGGLRDTEAFF | NA | TRBJ1-1 | NA | TRBV5-8
TGCAGTGCTTCCGGGGACATTGCCTCCTTATACGAGCAGTACTTC | CSASGDIASLYEQYF | NA | TRBJ2-7 | NA | TRBV20-1
TGCGCCAGCAGCTTGGTCGCGGCCGAAATAGAGACCCAGTACTTC | CASSLVAAEIETQYF | NA | TRBJ2-5 | many | TRBV5-1
TGCGCCAGCAGCGCCCCGGGGCTCTATGGCTACACCTTC | CASSAPGLYGYTF | NA | TRBJ1-2 | many | TRBV5-1
TGTGCCAGCAGTTACCCCCGGACTAAGCAAGAGACCCAGTACTTC | CASSYPRTKQETQYF | NA | TRBJ2-5 | many | TRBV6-2/TRBV6-3
TGCAGTGCCCCCGGGGCTAGCGGCACCCCCATGTTCTTC | CSAPGASGTPMFF | TRBD2 | TRBJ2-1 | many | TRBV20-1
TGTGCCAGCCCAGACTGTAGAGAGAACACTGAAGCTTTCTTT | CASPDCRENTEAFF | NA | TRBJ1-1 | NA | TRBV9
TGCAGCGTAGCCGGGGGGACAGGGGGCAACTACGAGCAGTACTTC | CSVAGGTGGNYEQYF | TRBD1 | TRBJ2-7 | many | TRBV29-1
TGTGCCAGCAGCTTAGGACTCGGGGGGCGGTACAATGAGCAGTTCTTC | CASSLGLGGRYNEQFF | NA | TRBJ2-1 | few | TRBV7-2
TGTGCCAGCAGCCAAGATGGGAACAGGGGCGCCGGGGAGCTGTTTTTT | CASSQDGNRGAGELFF | TRBD1 | TRBJ2-2 | NA | TRBV4-2
TGTGCCAGCAGCTCTCTACGGGGGGGATCGAGGACCGGGGAGCTGTTTTTT | CASSSLRGGSRTGELFF | TRBD2 | TRBJ2-2 | few | TRBV5-4
TGCAGTGCTCGTCGCGGTTATGGCTACACCTTC | CSARRGYGYTF | NA | TRBJ1-2 | NA | TRBV20-1
TGTGCCAGCAGCTCCAAGAAGGGGAATTCACCCCTCCACTTT | CASSSKKGNSPLHF | NA | TRBJ1-6 | few | TRBV7-9
TGTGCCAGCAGTTTGGGGACAGCGGAGACCCAGTACTTC | CASSLGTAETQYF | TRBD1 | TRBJ2-5 | many | TRBV28
TGTGCCAGCAGCTTCAGCTCAGGGGGAGAGACCCAGTACTTC | CASSFSSGGETQYF | TRBD1 | TRBJ2-5 | many | TRBV7-2
TGTGCCAGCAGCAACGGGACAGGGAAACGTAATTCACCCCTCCACTTT | CASSNGTGKRNSPLHF | TRBD1 | TRBJ1-6 | NA | TRBV5-6
TGCGCCAGCAGCCAAGATGGTGCAGGGGGCGGGGGAACTAATGAAAAACTGTTTTTT | CASSQDGAGGGGTNEKLFF | TRBD1 | TRBJ1-4 | NA | TRBV4-3
TGTGCCAGCAGCTTGGGGTTTAATCCTGCTAGCGAGCAGTACTTC | CASSLGFNPASEQYF | NA | TRBJ2-7 | many | TRBV7-3
TGTGCCAGCAGCGCAAGAGCGGGGGGCACAGATACGCAGTATTTT | CASSARAGGTDTQYF | TRBD2 | TRBJ2-3 | many | TRBV6-1
TGCGCCAGTGTCCCACAGCCGAGTGCCGGGGAGCTGTTTTTT | CASVPQPSAGELFF | NA | TRBJ2-2 | few | TRBV5-1
TGTGCCAGCACCCGAGGGGGGCACTCAAACTACAATGAGCAGTTCTTC | CASTRGGHSNYNEQFF | NA | TRBJ2-1 | NA | TRBV7-6
TGCAGTGCTAGACAGCGGGTTGGACTAGCGGACTACAATGAGCAGTTCTTC | CSARQRVGLADYNEQFF | TRBD2 | TRBJ2-1 | few | TRBV20-1
TGTGCCAGCAGTGCTTCGGGACAGGGGGGCTTTGGCTACACCTTC | CASSASGQGGFGYTF | TRBD1 | TRBJ1-2 | many | TRBV6-4
TGTGCCAGTAGCCAAAATAGCGGAGGGGGGTCCTACAATGAGCAGTTCTTC | CASSQNSGGGSYNEQFF | NA | TRBJ2-1 | NA | TRBV4-2
TGTGCCAGCAGCTCCGGGACAGGGGCTAATTCACCCCTCCACTTT | CASSSGTGANSPLHF | TRBD1 | TRBJ1-6 | many | TRBV7-3
TGTGCCAGCAGTTTGCCGACTGGACAAGAGACCCAGTACTTC | CASSLPTGQETQYF | NA | TRBJ2-5 | many | TRBV28
TGTGCCAGCAGTTACTCCACCCAGGGACTCACTGAAGCTTTCTTT | CASSYSTQGLTEAFF | NA | TRBJ1-1 | NA | TRBV6-5
TGTGCCAGCAGTCGTACGGGCCTTTATAATTCACCCCTCCACTTT | CASSRTGLYNSPLHF | NA | TRBJ1-6 | many | TRBV27
TGTGCCAGCAGCCACCGACAGGGTAGCACAGATACGCAGTATTTT | CASSHRQGSTDTQYF | TRBD1 | TRBJ2-3 | many | TRBV7-2
TGCGCCAGCAGCGCTGGGGACAGGGGGAGTTGGCGTGGCTACACCTTC | CASSAGDRGSWRGYTF | TRBD1 | TRBJ1-2 | NA | TRBV5-1
TGTGCCAGCAGCTCCGGGACTAGCGGGAGCTTTTACGAGCAGTACTTC | CASSSGTSGSFYEQYF | TRBD2 | TRBJ2-7 | NA | TRBV7-9
TGTGCCAGCACCACCGTGGGGACGGGGCAGCCCCAGCATTTT | CASTTVGTGQPQHF | NA | TRBJ1-5 | few | TRBV12-3/TRBV12-4
TGTGCCAGCAGCCCTCGGGACAGGAACTATGGCTACACCTTC | CASSPRDRNYGYTF | TRBD1 | TRBJ1-2 | many | TRBV9
TGCGCCAGCAGCTCACCCACAGGGGGCCAAGAGACCCAGTACTTC | CASSSPTGGQETQYF | TRBD1 | TRBJ2-5 | NA | TRBV5-1